This T cell receptor (beta chain) was documented in a study of blood T cell repertoires in COVID-19. Study as a whole: Both acute and convalescent COVID-19 samples were obtained from the United States, Italy and Spain. PBMCs, B-cell-depleted T cells, or T cells were the source of the cDNA or gDNA that made up the material.

Assay used: immunoSEQ multiplex PCR; TCRdb lists only in-frame clones, some missing. There are fewer than 350,000 clones in the sample; about nine tenths occur only once, and 1.7% lies in the top ten. For recovered donors of Cohort 3, there were two negative PCRs, clearance, or symptom resolution. The sequencing sample was made of PBMCs or T cells enriched from blood (not recorded which). The TCR was taken from a middle-aged woman who had recovered from COVID-19.

CDR3 in DNA: TGTGCCAGCAGCCAGCTCACCACTAGCGGGGACGCAGATACGCAGTATTTT. Amino acid sequence: CASSQLTTSGDADTQYF. This sequence joins TRBV4-2 and TRBJ2-3, with 10 nucleotides matching TRBD2. The CDR3 length is 17 residues. CDR1 and CDR2 (germline): LGHNA, YNFKEQ. The V and J ends lost 3 bases and 4 bases, in that order; junction bases with no gene match: 10.